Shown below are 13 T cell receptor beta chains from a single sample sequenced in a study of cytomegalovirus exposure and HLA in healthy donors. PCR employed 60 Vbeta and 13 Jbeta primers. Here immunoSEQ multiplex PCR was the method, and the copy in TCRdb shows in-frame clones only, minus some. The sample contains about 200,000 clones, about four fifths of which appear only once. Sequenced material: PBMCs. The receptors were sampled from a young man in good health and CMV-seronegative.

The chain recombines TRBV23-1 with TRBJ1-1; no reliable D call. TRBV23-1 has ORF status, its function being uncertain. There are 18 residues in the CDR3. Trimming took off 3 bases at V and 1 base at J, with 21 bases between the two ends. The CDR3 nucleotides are TGCGCCAGCAGTCATCAGTCGGGTAGGCGCAAATCGAACACTGAAGCTTTCTTT. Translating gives CASSHQSGRRKSNTEAFF.

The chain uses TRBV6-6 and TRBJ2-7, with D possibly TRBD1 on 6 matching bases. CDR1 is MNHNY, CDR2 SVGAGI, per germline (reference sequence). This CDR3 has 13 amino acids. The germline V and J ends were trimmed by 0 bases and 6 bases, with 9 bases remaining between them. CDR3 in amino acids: CASSYSLGGEQYF. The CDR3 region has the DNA TGTGCCAGCAGTTACTCGCTAGGGGGCGAGCAGTACTTC.

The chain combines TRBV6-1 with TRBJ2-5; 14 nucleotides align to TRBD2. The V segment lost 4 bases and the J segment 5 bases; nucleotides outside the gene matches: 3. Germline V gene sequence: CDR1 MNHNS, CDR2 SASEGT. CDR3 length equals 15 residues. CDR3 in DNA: TGTGCCAGCAGTGTGGGACTAGCGGGAGCTGAGACCCAGTACTTC. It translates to CASSVGLAGAETQYF.

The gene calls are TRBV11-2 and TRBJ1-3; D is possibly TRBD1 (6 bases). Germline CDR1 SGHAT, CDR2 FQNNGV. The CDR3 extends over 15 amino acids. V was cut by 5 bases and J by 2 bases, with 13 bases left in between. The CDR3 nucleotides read TGTGCCAGCAGCCCCCCAGGGGCCCCTGGAAACACCATATATTTT. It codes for CASSPPGAPGNTIYF.

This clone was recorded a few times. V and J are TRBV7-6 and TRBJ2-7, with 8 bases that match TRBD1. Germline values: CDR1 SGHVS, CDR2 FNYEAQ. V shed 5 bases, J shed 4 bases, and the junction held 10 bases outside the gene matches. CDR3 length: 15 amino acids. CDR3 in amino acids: CASSDRWTGRYEQYF. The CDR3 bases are TGTGCCAGCAGCGACCGTTGGACAGGGAGGTACGAGCAGTACTTC.

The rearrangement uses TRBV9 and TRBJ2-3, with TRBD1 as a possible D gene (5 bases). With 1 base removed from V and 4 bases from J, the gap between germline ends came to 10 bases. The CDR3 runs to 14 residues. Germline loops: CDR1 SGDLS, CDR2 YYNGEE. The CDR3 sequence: CASSVNFRADTQYF. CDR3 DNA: TGTGCCAGCAGCGTAAATTTCAGGGCAGATACGCAGTATTTT.

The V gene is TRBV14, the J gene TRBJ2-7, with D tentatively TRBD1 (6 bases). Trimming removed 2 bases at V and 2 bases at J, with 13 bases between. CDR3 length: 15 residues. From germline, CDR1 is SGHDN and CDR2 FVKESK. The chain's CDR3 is CASSQSDRPPYEQYF. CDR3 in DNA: TGTGCCAGCAGCCAATCCGACAGGCCGCCCTACGAGCAGTACTTC. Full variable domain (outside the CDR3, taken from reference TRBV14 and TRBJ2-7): EAGVTQFPSHSVIEKGQTVTLRCDPISGHDNLYWYRRVMGKEIKFLLHFVKESKQDESGMPNNRFLAERTGGTYSTLKVQPAELEDSGVYFCASSQSDRPPYEQYFGPGTRLTVT.

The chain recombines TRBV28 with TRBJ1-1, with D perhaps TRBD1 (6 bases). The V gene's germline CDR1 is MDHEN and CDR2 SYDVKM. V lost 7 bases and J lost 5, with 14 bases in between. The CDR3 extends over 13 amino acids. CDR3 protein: CASNTGRLTEAFF. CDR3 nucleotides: TGTGCCAGCAACACAGGGAGATTAACTGAAGCTTTCTTT.

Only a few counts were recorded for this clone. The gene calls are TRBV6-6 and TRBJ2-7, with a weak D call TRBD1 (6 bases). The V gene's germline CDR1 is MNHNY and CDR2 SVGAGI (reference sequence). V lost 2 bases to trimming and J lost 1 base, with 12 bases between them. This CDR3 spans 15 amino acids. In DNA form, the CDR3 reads TGTGCCAGCAGTTACAATGGACAGCTTTCCTACGAGCAGTACTTC. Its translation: CASSYNGQLSYEQYF.

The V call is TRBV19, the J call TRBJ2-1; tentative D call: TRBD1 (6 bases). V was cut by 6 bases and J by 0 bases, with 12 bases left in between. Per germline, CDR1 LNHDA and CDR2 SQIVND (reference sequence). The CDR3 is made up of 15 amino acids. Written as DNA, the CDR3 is TGTGCCAGTAGGGTACAGGGAACCTCCTACAATGAGCAGTTCTTC. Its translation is CASRVQGTSYNEQFF.

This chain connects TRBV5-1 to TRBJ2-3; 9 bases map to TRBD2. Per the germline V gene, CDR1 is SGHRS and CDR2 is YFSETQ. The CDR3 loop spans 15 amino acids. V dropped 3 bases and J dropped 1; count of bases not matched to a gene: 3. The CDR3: CASSWTSVGTDTQYF. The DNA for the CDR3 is TGCGCCAGCAGCTGGACTAGCGTGGGCACAGATACGCAGTATTTT.

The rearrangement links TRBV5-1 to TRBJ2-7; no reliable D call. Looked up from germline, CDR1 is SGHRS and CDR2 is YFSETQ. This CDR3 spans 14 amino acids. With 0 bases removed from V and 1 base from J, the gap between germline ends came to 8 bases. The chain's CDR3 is CASSLVGRSYEQYF. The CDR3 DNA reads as TGCGCCAGCAGCTTGGTGGGCAGATCCTACGAGCAGTACTTC.

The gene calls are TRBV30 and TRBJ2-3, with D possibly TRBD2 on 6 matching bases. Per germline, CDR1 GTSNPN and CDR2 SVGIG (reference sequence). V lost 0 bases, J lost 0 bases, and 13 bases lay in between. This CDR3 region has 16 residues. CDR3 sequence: CAWSVGGVYSTDTQYF. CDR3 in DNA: TGTGCCTGGAGTGTAGGAGGGGTCTATAGCACAGATACGCAGTATTTT.